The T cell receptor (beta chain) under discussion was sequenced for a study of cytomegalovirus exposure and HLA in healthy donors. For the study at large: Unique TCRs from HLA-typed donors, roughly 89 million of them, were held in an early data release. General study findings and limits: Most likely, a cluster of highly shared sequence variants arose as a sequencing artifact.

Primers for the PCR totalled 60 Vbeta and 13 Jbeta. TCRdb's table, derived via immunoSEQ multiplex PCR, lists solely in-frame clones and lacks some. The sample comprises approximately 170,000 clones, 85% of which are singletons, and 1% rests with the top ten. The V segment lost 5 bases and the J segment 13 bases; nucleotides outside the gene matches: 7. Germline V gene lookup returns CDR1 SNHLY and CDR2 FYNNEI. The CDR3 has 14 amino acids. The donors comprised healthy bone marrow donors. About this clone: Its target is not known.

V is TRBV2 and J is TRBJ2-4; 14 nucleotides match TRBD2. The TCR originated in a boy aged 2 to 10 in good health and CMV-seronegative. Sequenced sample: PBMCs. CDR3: CASSRTSGGRGQYF. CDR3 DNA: TGTGCCAGCAGTCGGACTAGCGGGGGGAGGGGACAGTACTTC.